This T cell receptor beta chain stems from a study of blood T cell repertoires in COVID-19 (dated by TCRdb to the early 2020s). About the study as a whole: Collaborator samples came from the United States, Italy and Spain and covered acute and convalescent phases of COVID-19. Subjects who had been exposed to COVID-19, were actively infected with it, or had recovered from it provided the deeply sampled blood TCRbeta repertoires that made up the dataset. Where HLA class I and class II types were available, the types were taken from metadata supplied by the sample provider, not from assay-based typing. The samples were drawn from two sources: the first 160 participants of the ongoing ImmuneRACE study, and fewer than 1,500 subjects contributed by 6 global collaborators. A de-identified subject ID, COVID-19 status, age in years and sex were almost always included in the sample metadata. The repertoires were released in a freely available public database meant as a resource for research on the immune response to SARS-CoV-2. The prospective study material was composed of cDNA or gDNA derived from T cells, B-cell-depleted T cells, or PBMCs. What the research found in general, with its limitations: How much clinical and demographic metadata was included differed by source and by participant, and the metadata was provided uncurated.

V was cut back by 2 bases and J by 7 bases, leaving a gap of 14 bases between them. The CDR3 numbers 15 residues from cysteine through phenylalanine. Only CDR3 DNA remains: 45 bases, in frame from the first base. Looking up the germline V gene yields CDR1 SGHTA and CDR2 FQGTGA. For this clone: The clone's antigen remains unknown. Base qualities are not provided; no much larger clone lies one nucleotide away.

Participants in the prospective study were enrolled through a virtual design, were aged about 18 to 90 years, and lived in approximately 24 United States geographic areas. To assign participants to cohorts, the prospective study relied on clinical history that participants themselves reported in a screening survey and a study questionnaire. In the prospective study, whole blood, serum and a nasopharyngeal or oropharyngeal swab were collected from each participant by mobile phlebotomists. Additional blood draws and questionnaires over an approximately two-month period could optionally be provided by prospective study participants. Prospective study blood samples were shipped either frozen or at room temperature before DNA extraction. The immunoSEQ Assay, a bias-controlled multiplex PCR, was used to amplify TCRbeta CDR3 regions from genomic DNA. The study's own analysis went as follows. Nucleated cell counts per sample were estimated from amplification of reference gene primers within the assay. Sequence reads were collapsed and filtered to measure the absolute abundance of every unique TCRbeta CDR3 rearrangement. Productive Simpson clonality was computed per sample as the square root of Simpson's diversity index over productive rearrangements. Held by TCRdb, this immuneACCESS table contains in-frame sequences only and omits some clones. Under half of the omission traces to an unresolved V gene where checked; the cause of the rest is unknown. Clone size and the V and J calls come from that table; the DNA yielded D and trimming. This sample gives over 350,000 clones in total; 85% to 90% of them show up just once. Of the sample, around 0.95% is held by the ten largest clones.

Sequencing used PBMCs or T cells enriched from blood (not recorded which). Recombination joined TRBV7-3 with TRBJ2-2; no D gene can be assigned with confidence. This clonotype was obtained from a woman between 25 and 40 years old with acute COVID-19. The CDR3 protein is CASSLVGPAGGELFF. The DNA reads as follows: TGTGCCAGCAGCTTAGTGGGTCCCGCAGGCGGGGAGCTGTTTTTT.